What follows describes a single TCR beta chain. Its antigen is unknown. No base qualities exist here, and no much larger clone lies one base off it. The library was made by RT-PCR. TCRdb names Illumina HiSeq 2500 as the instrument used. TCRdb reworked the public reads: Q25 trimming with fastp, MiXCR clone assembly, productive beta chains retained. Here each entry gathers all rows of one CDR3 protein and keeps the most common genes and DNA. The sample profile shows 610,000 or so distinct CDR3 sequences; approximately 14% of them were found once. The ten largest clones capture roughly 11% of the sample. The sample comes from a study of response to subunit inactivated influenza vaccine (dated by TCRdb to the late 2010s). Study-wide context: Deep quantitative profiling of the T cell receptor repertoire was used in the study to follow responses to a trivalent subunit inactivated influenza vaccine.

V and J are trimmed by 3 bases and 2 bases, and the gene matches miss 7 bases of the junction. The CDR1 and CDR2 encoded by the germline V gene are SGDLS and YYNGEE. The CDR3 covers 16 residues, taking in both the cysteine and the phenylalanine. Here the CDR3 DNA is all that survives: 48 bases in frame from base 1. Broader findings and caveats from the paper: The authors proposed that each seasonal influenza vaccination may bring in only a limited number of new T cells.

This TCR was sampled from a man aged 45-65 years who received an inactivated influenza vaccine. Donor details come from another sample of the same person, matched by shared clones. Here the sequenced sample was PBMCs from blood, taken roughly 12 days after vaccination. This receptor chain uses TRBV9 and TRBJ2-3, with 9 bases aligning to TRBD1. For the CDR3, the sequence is CASSGSRDRVTDTQYF. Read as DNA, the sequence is TGTGCCAGCAGCGGGTCCCGGGACAGGGTCACAGATACGCAGTATTTT.